The 20 T cell receptor beta chains listed next were all sequenced from one sample in a study of Graves' ophthalmopathy and Graves' hyperthyroidism. Scientists amplified the TCR beta CDR3 regions from RNA transcripts. The first round was an RT-PCR with HTBI primers, and the second round was a multiplex PCR. TCRdb recomputed calls from the multiplex PCR reads with MiXCR, one row per CDR3 protein. The sample comprises fewer than 600,000 distinct CDR3 sequences, around 14% of which are singletons, and over 7.5% rests with the top ten. Sequencing was performed on blood. These receptors were taken from a woman in her twenties or thirties with Graves' ophthalmopathy.

This clonotype was counted at least ten times. The chain links TRBV19 to TRBJ1-5; D is perhaps TRBD1 (5 bases). Trimming took off 3 bases at V and 0 bases at J, with 15 bases between the two ends. This CDR3 comprises 17 residues. From germline, CDR1 is LNHDA and CDR2 SQIVND (reference sequence). The chain's CDR3 is CASSIGPGGSSNQPQHF. The CDR3 DNA reads as TGTGCCAGTAGTATCGGTCCGGGGGGAAGTAGCAATCAGCCCCAGCATTTT.

This clonotype was observed at least ten times. This chain links TRBV28 with TRBJ1-1; D possibly corresponds to TRBD1 (6 bases). The V gene's germline CDR1 is MDHEN and CDR2 SYDVKM. The V end lost 5 bases, the J end lost 4 bases, and 17 bases lay between the germline ends. This CDR3 region has 15 residues. In DNA, the CDR3 is TGTGCCAGCAGTATCGAAGGGGGGACCGGCACTGAAGCTTTCTTT. Translated: CASSIEGGTGTEAFF.

This clonotype has a count of ten or more. V gene TRBV28 combines with J gene TRBJ1-2, with 8 positions matching TRBD1. V lost 7 bases and J lost 3; bases outside the gene matches: 7. The germline gives CDR1 MDHEN, CDR2 SYDVKM. The CDR3 runs 14 residues. The CDR3 DNA follows: TGTGCCAGCACCACAGGGGGATTGGACTATGGCTACACCTTC. Translating it yields CASTTGGLDYGYTF.

This clonotype came up many times. This chain connects TRBV29-1 to TRBJ1-6; no definite D call. Trimming left V 4 bases short and J 5 bases short, with 9 bases between. Per germline, CDR1 SQVTM and CDR2 ANQGSEA. This CDR3 region has 13 residues. The CDR3 region has the DNA TGCAGCGTTGGGGAGGGCAATAATTCACCCCTCCACTTT. This codes for CSVGEGNNSPLHF.

This clonotype was detected a few times. The chain couples TRBV12-3 or TRBV12-4 to TRBJ1-3; unclear D gene. The CDR3 consists of 14 residues. The V end was cut by 4 bases, the J end by 1 base, with 8 bases between. The chain's CDR3 is CASSSRRSGNTIYF. CDR3 in DNA: TGTGCCAGCAGTTCCCGGCGATCTGGAAACACCATATATTTT.

This clonotype was recorded at least ten times. The chain uses TRBV6-5 and TRBJ2-5, with TRBD2 as a possible D gene (5 bases). Germline V gives CDR1 MNHEY, CDR2 SVGAGI. The CDR3 contains 14 residues. V lost 1 base, J lost 2 bases, and 8 bases lay in between. CDR3 residues: CASSYYGEQETQYF. DNA for the CDR3: TGTGCCAGCAGTTACTACGGGGAACAAGAGACCCAGTACTTC.

This clonotype was detected many times. The rearrangement uses TRBV6-5 and TRBJ1-1; a possible D gene is TRBD1 (6 bases). The CDR3 sequence is 17 residues long. Germline V lookup: CDR1 MNHEY, CDR2 SVGAGI. V lost 1 base and J lost 5, with 20 bases in between. This chain's CDR3 is CASSYFTGNGEKTEAFF. CDR3 nucleotides: TGTGCCAGCAGTTACTTCACAGGGAATGGGGAAAAGACTGAAGCTTTCTTT.

This clonotype was observed a few times. J is TRBJ2-2 and V is TRBV12-3 or TRBV12-4; D ambiguous. The ends were cut back, 5 bases at V and 7 bases at J, with 11 bases in the middle. This CDR3 comprises 13 residues. This CDR3 reads CASSQPYIGELFF. DNA of the CDR3: TGTGCCAGCAGTCAGCCCTACATCGGGGAGCTGTTTTTT.

This clonotype was detected ten times or more. V is TRBV11-2 and J is TRBJ2-2; D may be TRBD2 (5 bases). Germline CDR1 and CDR2: SGHAT and FQNNGV. V was clipped by 0 bases and J by 3 bases, with 14 bases between them. The CDR3 loop spans 17 amino acids. CDR3 residues: CASSLDEGPTDTGELFF. The DNA for the CDR3 is TGTGCCAGCAGCTTAGACGAGGGTCCAACGGACACCGGGGAGCTGTTTTTT. The full variable domain, rest sourced from reference TRBV11-2 and TRBJ2-2, is EAGVAQSPRYKIIEKRQSVAFWCNPISGHATLYWYQQILGQGPKLLIQFQNNGVVDDSQLPKDRFSAERLKGVDSTLKIQPAKLEDSAVYLCASSLDEGPTDTGELFFGEGSRLTVL.

This clonotype was found many times. The rearrangement links TRBV27 to TRBJ2-7, with TRBD2 matching 9 bases. Germline trimming cut 4 bases from V and 0 bases from J; bases unmatched to any gene: 4. Germline lookup yields CDR1 MNHEY and CDR2 SMNVEV (reference sequence). CDR3 length equals 15 residues. The CDR3: CASSSASGVSYEQYF. The DNA of the CDR3 is TGTGCCAGCAGTTCAGCTAGCGGGGTCTCCTACGAGCAGTACTTC.

V and J are TRBV4-1 and TRBJ1-5; D call uncertain. Germline CDR1 MGHRA, CDR2 YSYEKL. V shed 6 bases and J shed 3 bases, with 15 bases lying between them. The CDR3 contains 15 residues. CDR3 DNA sequence: TGCGCCAGCAGTCCAGGACGCCTAGACAATCAGCCCCAGCATTTT. Its protein product is CASSPGRLDNQPQHF.

This clonotype was counted ten times or more. The rearrangement joins TRBV6-5 to TRBJ2-5, with D perhaps matching TRBD2 (6 bases). Trimming cost V 6 bases and J 2 bases, with 13 bases left between them. Germline CDR1 reads MNHEY; CDR2 reads SVGAGI. The CDR3 length is 14 residues. Here the CDR3 DNA reads TGTGCCAGCAGCGCCCGGGCGGGACAAGAGACCCAGTACTTC. Its protein product is CASSARAGQETQYF.

This clonotype has ten or more counts. The chain couples TRBV30 to TRBJ2-5, with D unclear. V was clipped by 3 bases and J by 5 bases, with 10 bases between them. This CDR3 contains 12 residues. CDR1 and CDR2 (germline): GTSNPN, SVGIG (reference sequence). The CDR3 nucleotides read TGTGCCTGGAGCCCAATGGGGGAGACCCAGTACTTC. This sequence encodes CAWSPMGETQYF.

The sample holds many counts of this clonotype. The chain carries TRBV12-3 or TRBV12-4 and TRBJ2-4; D remains unclear. V was cut by 5 bases and J by 0 bases, with 14 bases left in between. This CDR3 has 16 residues. Written as DNA, the CDR3 is TGTGCCAGCAGTACTACAAAGCCGGTAGCCAAAAACATTCAGTACTTC. It specifies CASSTTKPVAKNIQYF.

This clonotype was counted many times. The chain has TRBV27 and TRBJ1-2; the match to TRBD1 covers 8 bases. The germline CDR1 and CDR2 sequences are MNHEY and SMNVEV (reference sequence). J gave up 6 bases and V 2 bases, and 17 bases lay outside the gene matches. The CDR3 loop spans 18 amino acids. DNA of the CDR3: TGTGCCAGCAGTTTAAGAGTGGGACAGGAGAACTGGAAGGATGGCTACACCTTC. This codes for CASSLRVGQENWKDGYTF.

This clonotype was recorded many times. This chain uses TRBV2 with TRBJ2-7; D is undetermined. Trimming removed 0 bases at V and 3 bases at J, with 9 bases between. This CDR3 has 14 residues. Germline CDR1 and CDR2: SNHLY and FYNNEI. The CDR3 region is CASSEALAFYEQYF. CDR3 bases: TGTGCCAGCAGTGAAGCGCTCGCCTTCTACGAGCAGTACTTC.

The sample holds many counts of this clonotype. The chain uses TRBV11-2 and TRBJ2-7, with D possibly TRBD1 on 5 matching bases. CDR1 is SGHAT and CDR2 is FQNNGV in the germline V gene. This CDR3 spans 15 amino acids. The V and J ends lost 1 base and 3 bases respectively, with 13 bases between them. CDR3 in amino acids: CASSLVIRQSYEQYF. The CDR3 DNA is TGTGCCAGCAGCTTAGTCATTCGACAGAGCTACGAGCAGTACTTC.

Points on this clonotype: Sequence at one end of the junction differs from germline and may be a read error. The chain joins TRBV6-1 to TRBJ1-3, with D tentatively TRBD1 (6 bases). Germline V gives CDR1 MNHNS, CDR2 SASEGT. The CDR3 contains 15 residues. CDR3 sequence: CVSSRTGSSGNTLYF. The CDR3 DNA is TGTGTCAGCAGTCGCACAGGGTCCTCTGGAAACACCCTATATTTT.

The table lists this clonotype with many counts. The chain is built from TRBV5-1 and TRBJ1-1, with 9 positions matching TRBD1. V was clipped by 4 bases and J by 0 bases; unmatched bases: 1. Per the germline V gene, CDR1 is SGHRS and CDR2 is YFSETQ. The CDR3 runs to 14 residues. CDR3 DNA sequence: TGCGCCAGCAGCAGACAGGGGGTGAACACTGAAGCTTTCTTT. Translation: CASSRQGVNTEAFF.

This clonotype was seen repeatedly, ten times or more. The J gene is TRBJ2-7, the V gene TRBV27; TRBD2 matches at 10 bases. CDR3 length: 14 amino acids. Germline CDR1 is MNHEY and CDR2 is SMNVEV (reference sequence). Germline trimming cut 4 bases from V and 3 bases from J; bases unmatched to any gene: 3. CDR3 nucleotides: TGTGCCAGCAGTTCCCGACTAGCGGGCTACGAGCAGTACTTC. As protein: CASSSRLAGYEQYF.